The clone carrying this TCR beta chain was picked up a small number of times. Its antigen is unidentified. Every isolated RNA sample was fully reverse transcribed, so sequencing captured expressed TCRB transcripts. Produced via immunoSEQ multiplex PCR; TCRdb's table is partial and in-frame only. Here the sample spans around 690,000 clones, under 15% being singletons. This entry is derived from a study of beta chain features in type 1 diabetes. Study results and caveats: In all four CD4+ subsets, TCRB CDR3 length was significantly, moderately reduced in type 1 diabetes. Relative to healthy donors, patients appeared to have naive, central memory and Treg TCRB repertoires that were more similar. Fewer junction insertions and more nucleotide deletions appeared in type 1 diabetes patients.

Staining for CD45RO/CCR7/CD25/CD127/CD95/CD27 allowed sorting of CD4+ naive, central memory, regulatory and stem cell-like memory cells. The CDR3 is 13 residues long. With 5 bases clipped from V and 11 bases from J, the junction kept 9 bases outside the gene matches. CDR1 WSHSY and CDR2 SAAADI come from the germline V gene. The origin of this receptor is a young man with type 1 diabetes. Sequencing was done on a sample of naive CD4+ T cells from blood. The chain has TRBV10-2 and TRBJ1-5; 7 bases are a match to TRBD1. The CDR3 region is CASSNQGEGAQHF. CDR3 coding DNA: TGCGCCAGCAGTAATCAGGGGGAGGGGGCCCAGCATTTT.